This T cell receptor beta chain was sequenced for a study of blood T cell repertoires in COVID-19. Study-level information: Sites in the United States, Italy and Spain provided acute and convalescent COVID-19 samples. From T cells, B-cell-depleted T cells, or PBMCs came the material, which was cDNA or gDNA.

Authors' methods: Amplifying reference gene primers gave estimates of nucleated cell counts. Profiling relied on immunoSEQ multiplex PCR, and the TCRdb table lists in-frame clones only, not all of them. The V and J calls and clone size were taken over from that table, and D and trimming were inferred from the DNA. The sample lists some 200,000 clones; roughly nine tenths were seen once. V lost 4 bases, J lost 6 bases, and 4 bases stayed unmatched. Germline loops: CDR1 MNHEY, CDR2 SMNVEV (reference sequence). The CDR3 sequence is 15 residues long. Source material: peripheral blood. The sequence came from a man aged 70 or older with acute or convalescent COVID-19. J is TRBJ1-6 and V is TRBV27; 9 nucleotides agree with TRBD1. The CDR3 sequence: CASSSTGGVNSPLHF. In DNA, the CDR3 is TGTGCCAGCAGTTCGACAGGGGGTGTTAATTCACCCCTCCACTTT.